The present entry profiles one T cell receptor (beta chain) with its context. Its target is not known. These data originate in a study of radiation and T cells in renal cell carcinoma. Study results and caveats: Pretreatment tumor biopsies were lacking, so baseline clonotypes are unknown.

The assay was immunoSEQ multiplex PCR, and TCRdb's table has in-frame clones only and misses some. The table records about 83,000 clones, over 80% of them present only once. Described time point: blood 4 weeks post-SBRT, at nephrectomy. Treatment given: 15 Gy SBRT to primary tumor, nephrectomy 4 weeks later. Nephrectomy followed 15 Gy stereotactic body radiation by 4 weeks. The source was blood, collected from a patient whose treatment included radiotherapy and nephrectomy. The sequence came from a woman aged 60-75 years with renal cell carcinoma.

The CDR3 DNA reads TGTGCCAGCAGGACACAGGGTTACGAGCAGTACTTC. Protein sequence: CASRTQGYEQYF. This chain uses TRBV6-6 with TRBJ2-7; possible D gene TRBD1, 6 bases. The CDR3 has 12 amino acids. V dropped 6 bases and J dropped 4 bases, with 10 bases sitting between them. Germline CDR1 is MNHNY and CDR2 is SVGAGI (reference sequence).